A single sample gave rise to the 26 T cell receptor beta chains below, sequenced in a study of radiotherapy plus CTLA-4 blockade in lung cancer. Sequencing used immunoSEQ multiplex PCR; TCRdb keeps in-frame clones, though not all of them. The data show tens of thousands of clones, approximately 83% seen once. The material was peripheral blood, obtained from a patient treated with radiotherapy plus ipilimumab. These receptors all stem from a human donor with non-small cell lung cancer who had stable disease on radiotherapy plus ipilimumab.

The V and J genes are TRBV9 and TRBJ1-1; D gene ambiguous. Germline V gene data show CDR1 as SGDLS and CDR2 as YYNGEE. The CDR3 totals 14 residues. Trimming shortened V by 3 bases and J by 0 bases, and 9 bases separated the two germline ends. This CDR3 reads CASSASNVNTEAFF. CDR3 bases: TGTGCCAGCAGCGCCTCGAATGTGAACACTGAAGCTTTCTTT.

The chain joins TRBV6-1 to TRBJ1-2, with 8 bases aligning to TRBD1. The CDR3 consists of 15 residues. CDR1 and CDR2 from the germline V gene are MNHNS and SASEGT. After removal of 5 bases from V and 6 bases from J, the junction contained 11 bases not matched to a gene. The CDR3 spells CASSQSRDRLHGYTF. Written as DNA, the CDR3 is TGTGCCAGCAGTCAGTCCCGGGACAGGTTACATGGCTACACCTTC.

This chain connects TRBV28 to TRBJ1-2; D is perhaps TRBD1 (5 bases). CDR3 size: 15 residues. The germline V gene has CDR1 MDHEN and CDR2 SYDVKM. V was shortened by 5 bases and J by 4 bases, with 17 bases between the two germline ends. CDR3 amino acids: CASSPSHEGVYGYTF. CDR3 nucleotides: TGTGCCAGCAGTCCCTCCCATGAAGGGGTCTATGGCTACACCTTC.

V gene TRBV27 combines with J gene TRBJ1-4; 10 nucleotides match TRBD1. CDR1 and CDR2 (germline): MNHEY, SMNVEV (reference sequence). This CDR3 comprises 15 residues. Trimming removed 5 bases from V and 8 bases from J; junction bases left unmatched: 8. CDR3 sequence reads: CASSLGGTGVEKLFF. CDR3 nucleotide sequence: TGTGCCAGCAGTCTTGGCGGGACAGGGGTGGAAAAACTGTTTTTT.

This clone was detected a few times. CDR3 DNA sequence: TGTGCCAGTAGTATCGGTGGGTCAGGGAACACTGAAGCTTTCTTT. Amino acids: CASSIGGSGNTEAFF. The V and J genes are TRBV19 and TRBJ1-1; D not resolved. This CDR3 spans 15 amino acids. Looked up from germline, CDR1 is LNHDA and CDR2 is SQIVND (reference sequence). V was cut by 3 bases and J by 1 base, with 12 bases left in between. Full variable domain (remainder filled in from reference TRBV19 and TRBJ1-1): DGGITQSPKYLFRKEGQNVTLSCEQNLNHDAMYWYRQDPGQGLRLIYYSQIVNDFQKGDIAEGYSVSREKKESFPLTVTSAQKNPTAFYLCASSIGGSGNTEAFFGQGTRLTVV.

V usage is TRBV27 and J usage is TRBJ1-1; D gene ambiguous. This CDR3 region has 14 residues. The ends were cut back, 2 bases at V and 4 bases at J, with 11 bases in the middle. Per the germline V gene, CDR1 is MNHEY and CDR2 is SMNVEV (reference sequence). The CDR3 DNA is TGTGCCAGCAGTTTAGCGGGCTCCCGCACTGAAGCTTTCTTT. Translating gives CASSLAGSRTEAFF.

This chain uses TRBV6-5 with TRBJ1-6; 9 bases line up with TRBD1. This CDR3 region has 16 residues. Trimming cost V 4 bases and J 11 bases; bases outside gene matches: 12. The germline V gene encodes CDR1 MNHEY and CDR2 SVGAGI. CDR3 in amino acids: CASSSSRDRAFTPLHF. CDR3 sequence (DNA): TGTGCCAGCAGTTCCTCCCGGGACAGGGCTTTCACACCCCTCCACTTT.

The rearrangement joins TRBV29-1 to TRBJ2-7; TRBD2 might be the D (5 bases). Per the germline V gene, CDR1 is SQVTM and CDR2 is ANQGSEA. The V end lost 6 bases, the J end lost 1 base, and 16 bases lay between the germline ends. This CDR3 region has 14 residues. In DNA form, the CDR3 reads TGCAGCGTCATTGCGCGTGGGAGTTCCTACGAGCAGTACTTC. The encoded protein is CSVIARGSSYEQYF.

The chain has TRBV2 and TRBJ2-5; D is ambiguous. The germline V gene has CDR1 SNHLY and CDR2 FYNNEI. The V gene lost 6 bases and the J gene lost 10 bases, with 9 bases spanning the gap. The CDR3 is 10 amino acids. DNA of the CDR3: TGTGCCAGCAGGTTGGGTGACCAGTACTTC. This sequence encodes CASRLGDQYF.

V and J are TRBV2 and TRBJ2-1; a weak D match, TRBD1 (5 bases). CDR3 length: 14 amino acids. Germline V gene sequence: CDR1 SNHLY, CDR2 FYNNEI. V was clipped by 3 bases and J by 5 bases, with 11 bases between them. CDR3 nucleotide sequence: TGTGCCAGCAGTGACGGCAGGGCGGACAATGAGCAGTTCTTC. Its translation is CASSDGRADNEQFF. The full variable domain, rest sourced from reference TRBV2 and TRBJ2-1, is EPEVTQTPSHQVTQMGQEVILRCVPISNHLYFYWYRQILGQKVEFLVSFYNNEISEKSEIFDDQFSVERPDGSNFTLKIRSTKLEDSAMYFCASSDGRADNEQFFGPGTRLTVL.

The chain carries TRBV7-3 and TRBJ1-5; 8 positions agree with TRBD1. The CDR3 sequence is 14 residues long. The V and J ends lost 5 bases and 4 bases, in that order; junction bases with no gene match: 4. Looked up from germline, CDR1 is SGHTA and CDR2 is FQGTGA. In DNA form, the CDR3 reads TGTGCCAGCAGCCCCGACAGGGGTAATCAGCCCCAGCATTTT. Its protein product is CASSPDRGNQPQHF.

CDR3 residues: CASSFDRGDTDTQYF. The CDR3 nucleotides are TGCGCCAGCAGCTTCGACAGGGGAGACACGGATACGCAGTATTTT. The J gene is TRBJ2-3, the V gene TRBV5-1; 8 bases align to TRBD1. Trimming removed 2 bases from V and 6 bases from J; junction bases left unmatched: 8. Germline V gives CDR1 SGHRS, CDR2 YFSETQ. The CDR3 length is 15 residues.

V usage is TRBV15 and J usage is TRBJ2-5; D tentatively fits TRBD1 or TRBD2 (5 bases each). Germline V gives CDR1 LNHNV, CDR2 YYDKDF (reference sequence). The CDR3 has 13 residues. V lost 4 bases and J lost 5, with 11 bases in between. CDR3 protein: CATSTGTWETQYF. For the CDR3, the DNA is TGTGCCACCAGCACCGGGACGTGGGAGACCCAGTACTTC.

V gene TRBV28 combines with J gene TRBJ1-6, with D possibly being TRBD1 (6 bases). Germline V gene lookup returns CDR1 MDHEN and CDR2 SYDVKM. The germline V and J ends were trimmed by 5 bases and 12 bases, with 11 bases remaining between them. There are 12 residues in the CDR3. CDR3: CASSTGLVPLHF. DNA for the CDR3: TGTGCCAGCAGTACAGGGTTGGTACCCCTCCACTTT.

V and J are TRBV7-2 and TRBJ1-2; D is undetermined. V was trimmed by 5 bases and J by 0 bases, leaving 7 bases between them. This CDR3 region has 13 residues. CDR1 is SGHTA and CDR2 is FQGNSA in the germline V gene. CDR3 protein: CASSPGTNYGYTF. DNA of the CDR3: TGTGCCAGCAGCCCGGGGACTAACTATGGCTACACCTTC.

This clone was seen once. The V call is TRBV18, the J call TRBJ2-2; D is uncertain. The V end was cut by 4 bases, the J end by 0 bases, with 9 bases between. This CDR3 region has 15 residues. Germline CDR1 KGHSH, CDR2 LQKENI. The CDR3 DNA reads as TGTGCCAGCTCACTAGGGTCAACGAACACCGGGGAGCTGTTTTTT. It yields the protein CASSLGSTNTGELFF.

The rearrangement joins TRBV7-9 to TRBJ1-5; D gene uncertain. V was cut by 0 bases and J by 3 bases, with 9 bases left in between. Germline V gene data show CDR1 as SEHNR and CDR2 as FQNEAQ (reference sequence). The CDR3 runs 15 residues. The CDR3 DNA follows: TGTGCCAGCAGCTTAGCGGCTGGCTCCAATCAGCCCCAGCATTTT. Translation gives CASSLAAGSNQPQHF. The full variable domain, its missing parts supplied by reference TRBV7-9 and TRBJ1-5, is DTGVSQNPRHKITKRGQNVTFRCDPISEHNRLYWYRQTLGQGPEFLTYFQNEAQLEKSRLLSDRFSAERPKGSFSTLEIQRTEQGDSAMYLCASSLAAGSNQPQHFGDGTRLSIL.

The chain carries TRBV9 and TRBJ2-1, with 9 bases aligning to TRBD2. This CDR3 spans 15 amino acids. Germline CDR1 reads SGDLS; CDR2 reads YYNGEE. V dropped 4 bases and J dropped 7; count of bases not matched to a gene: 9. The CDR3 loop is CASSPIAGVANEQFF. Here the CDR3 DNA reads TGTGCCAGCAGCCCAATAGCGGGAGTGGCAAATGAGCAGTTCTTC.

This clone has a handful of counts. In the same sample, other DNA sequences code for this CDR3. The V call is TRBV10-3, the J call TRBJ2-7; D remains ambiguous. CDR1 and CDR2 from the germline V gene are ENHRY and SYGVKD. The V gene lost 3 bases and the J gene lost 4 bases, with 4 bases spanning the gap. The CDR3 covers 11 residues. CDR3 residues: CAISEGYEQYF. The CDR3 DNA sequence: TGTGCCATCAGTGAAGGGTACGAGCAGTACTTC.

The chain uses TRBV9 and TRBJ1-6; D possibly corresponds to TRBD1 (6 bases). The CDR3 totals 14 residues. Deletions cut 4 bases from V and 11 bases from J, with 16 bases between. CDR1 and CDR2 (germline): SGDLS, YYNGEE. The CDR3 DNA reads as TGTGCCAGCAGCCCAGAAGGGGGAGGGCCACCCCTCCACTTT. Protein: CASSPEGGGPPLHF.

The rearrangement joins TRBV29-1 to TRBJ2-1; the D call may be TRBD1 or TRBD2 (5 bases each). There are 15 residues in the CDR3. With 7 bases removed from V and 9 bases from J, the gap between germline ends came to 25 bases. Germline V gives CDR1 SQVTM, CDR2 ANQGSEA. CDR3 in amino acids: CSALTTSRRDGEQFF. The CDR3 nucleotides are TGCAGCGCCCTCACCACTTCGCGAAGGGACGGTGAGCAGTTCTTC.

This clone was counted only a few times. Here the CDR3 reads CSVEGYQSYEQYF. CDR3 DNA: TGCAGCGTTGAGGGCTATCAATCCTACGAGCAGTACTTC. The genes are TRBV29-1 and TRBJ2-7, with D unresolved. This CDR3 has 13 residues. In germline, CDR1 is SQVTM, CDR2 ANQGSEA. Trimming stripped 3 bases from V and 1 base from J, with 10 bases between.

The J gene is TRBJ1-4, the V gene TRBV7-9; 7 nucleotides line up with TRBD1. Trimming at V came to 6 bases and at J to 2 bases, leaving 9 bases not matched to a gene. CDR3 length: 16 amino acids. Germline assignment: CDR1 SEHNR and CDR2 FQNEAQ (reference sequence). In DNA form, the CDR3 reads TGTGCCAGCAGTTTACTCAAGGGACAGACTAATGAAAAACTGTTTTTT. Amino acid sequence: CASSLLKGQTNEKLFF.

J is TRBJ2-1 and V is TRBV19; 8 bases are a match to TRBD2. From germline, CDR1 is LNHDA and CDR2 SQIVND (reference sequence). The CDR3 length is 15 residues. The J segment lost 0 bases and the V segment lost 3 bases, leaving 1 base of the junction unmatched. The DNA of the CDR3 is TGTGCCAGTAGTATCAGCGGGAGCTCCTACAATGAGCAGTTCTTC. It encodes CASSISGSSYNEQFF.

J is TRBJ2-3 and V is TRBV30, with TRBD2 matching 7 bases. This CDR3 contains 13 residues. Germline trimming cut 6 bases from V and 5 bases from J; bases unmatched to any gene: 8. CDR1 GTSNPN and CDR2 SVGIG come from the germline V gene (reference sequence). Written as DNA, the CDR3 is TGTGCCTGCTTAGGGGCTAGCGGAGATACGCAGTATTTT. Translated, it gives CACLGASGDTQYF. The variable domain in full, completed from reference TRBV30 and TRBJ2-3, reads SQTIHQWPATLVQPVGSPLSLECTVEGTSNPNLYWYRQAAGRGLQLLFYSVGIGQISSEVPQNLSASRPQDRQFILSSKKLLLSDSGFYLCACLGASGDTQYFGPGTRLTVL.

This clone has only one observation. V and J are TRBV5-1 and TRBJ2-2; a weak D match, TRBD2 (6 bases). V shed 0 bases and J shed 6 bases, with 9 bases lying between them. Germline CDR1 SGHRS, CDR2 YFSETQ. The CDR3 has 14 residues. CDR3 DNA: TGCGCCAGCAGCTTGGCCGGGGGAGCCGGGGAGCTGTTTTTT. Its protein is CASSLAGGAGELFF.